What follows is one T cell receptor beta chain and its context. In its sample, this clone was seen once. The specificity of this receptor is unknown. No much larger clone is present one base from it, and per-base qualities are unavailable. The sample belongs to a study of blood T cell repertoires in COVID-19 (dated by TCRdb to 2020 to 2022). Some background on the complete study: Samples from collaborators originated in the United States, Italy and Spain and spanned both the acute and convalescent phases of COVID-19. The material from the prospective study consisted of cDNA or gDNA derived from T cells, B-cell-depleted T cells, or PBMCs. The dataset comprised deeply sampled blood TCRbeta repertoires from subjects exposed to, actively infected with, or recovered from COVID-19. The repertoires were released in a freely available public database intended as a resource for research on the immune response to SARS-CoV-2. Samples came from the ongoing ImmuneRACE study (first 160 participants) plus 1,254 subjects from 6 global collaborators. A de-identified subject ID, COVID-19 status, age in years and sex were almost always included in the sample metadata. Where available, HLA class I and class II types were taken from metadata supplied by the sample provider and were not determined by assay-based typing.

Each collaborating institution followed its own protocols to collect whole blood in K2EDTA tubes. For TCRbeta analysis, collaborators shipped samples as frozen whole blood, isolated PBMCs, or DNA extracted from either of those sample types. TCRbeta CDR3 regions were amplified from genomic DNA using the immunoSEQ Assay, a bias-controlled multiplex PCR. Under the source paper's analysis protocol: The number of nucleated cells in each sample was estimated by amplification of reference gene primers within the assay. To quantify the absolute abundance of each unique TCRbeta CDR3 rearrangement, sequence reads were collapsed and filtered. For each sample, productive Simpson clonality was calculated as the square root of Simpson's diversity index across productive rearrangements. This is the immuneACCESS table as TCRdb keeps it, with only in-frame sequences that have V and J called. A part of the clones is gone; compared with another copy, unresolved V genes explain less than half, and the rest is unexplained. That table gives V, J and clone size, and the DNA gave D and trimming. In all, the sample holds roughly 200,000 clones, and 80% to 90% of those were seen once. 11% of the sample rests with the top ten.

General findings and caveats noted by the study authors: The amount of clinical and demographic metadata varied by source and participant and was provided uncurated.

Looking up the germline V gene yields CDR1 LGHNA and CDR2 YSLEER. The CDR3 numbers 19 residues from cysteine through phenylalanine. Only CDR3 DNA is held: 57 bases, read in frame from base 1. Compared with germline, V lacks 0 bases and J lacks 4 bases; bases without a gene match: 13. The sequenced sample was peripheral blood. The sequence was collected from a human donor with active or convalescent COVID-19. The donor label of this sample is uncertain. The sequence links TRBV4-3 to TRBJ2-1; TRBD2 matches 9 bases in the middle. The encoded CDR3 is CASSQDPDSLAGLYNEQFF. The sequenced DNA: TGCGCCAGCAGCCAAGACCCCGATTCGCTAGCGGGGTTGTACAATGAGCAGTTCTTC.